The 18 T cell receptor beta chains listed next were all sequenced from one sample in a study of T cell responses to AZD1222 COVID-19 vaccine. Assay used: immunoSEQ multiplex PCR; TCRdb lists only in-frame clones, some missing. Among more than 90,000 clones listed, around 87% were seen once. Sequences were derived from peripheral blood, sampled 28 days after the second AZD1222 dose. These receptors came from an adult who received the AZD1222 COVID-19 vaccine.

This rearrangement joins TRBV18 to TRBJ2-7; TRBD1 matches at 7 bases. The CDR3 is made up of 16 amino acids. From germline, CDR1 is KGHSH and CDR2 LQKENI. V lost 2 bases and J lost 2; bases outside the gene matches: 9. CDR3 in DNA: TGTGCCAGCTCACCAATTCCGGGACAGACGACCTACGAGCAGTACTTC. It is translated as CASSPIPGQTTYEQYF.

The rearrangement links TRBV30 to TRBJ2-1, with 8 bases fitting TRBD2. The CDR3 spans 15 residues. Germline V gives CDR1 GTSNPN, CDR2 SVGIG (reference sequence). V was clipped by 0 bases and J by 12 bases; unmatched bases: 13. The CDR3 coding sequence is TGTGCCTGGAGTGTAGGGGTTGGGACTAGGAATCGGCAGTTCTTC. It encodes CAWSVGVGTRNRQFF.

V usage is TRBV7-3 and J usage is TRBJ2-1, with D tentatively TRBD1 (7 bases). With 5 bases removed from V and 4 bases from J, the gap between germline ends came to 12 bases. CDR1 is SGHTA and CDR2 is FQGTGA in the germline V gene. There are 14 residues in the CDR3. CDR3 DNA: TGTGCCAGCAGCCCCAGGGGGGCTTACAATGAGCAGTTCTTC. It translates to CASSPRGAYNEQFF.

The V call is TRBV28, the J call TRBJ2-7; maybe TRBD1 (6 bases). Looked up from germline, CDR1 is MDHEN and CDR2 is SYDVKM. V was clipped by 9 bases and J by 2 bases, with 11 bases between them. The CDR3 sequence is 12 residues long. For the CDR3, the DNA is TGTGCCAGTGAGGGGGAAACCTACGAGCAGTACTTC. Encoded protein: CASEGETYEQYF. The whole variable domain, remainder taken from reference TRBV28 and TRBJ2-7, is DVKVTQSSRYLVKRTGEKVFLECVQDMDHENMFWYRQDPGLGLRLIYFSYDVKMKEKGDIPEGYSVSREKKERFSLILESASTNQTSMYLCASEGETYEQYFGPGTRLTVT.

The genes are TRBV18 and TRBJ1-5, with D uncertain. This CDR3 contains 13 residues. V was cut by 5 bases and J by 3 bases, with 8 bases left in between. Germline V lookup: CDR1 KGHSH, CDR2 LQKENI. The CDR3 here is CASSRDFNQPQHF. The CDR3 bases are TGTGCCAGCTCAAGGGATTTCAATCAGCCCCAGCATTTT.

The chain couples TRBV5-4 to TRBJ1-2; 8 bases align to TRBD1. J lost 0 bases, V lost 0 bases, and 4 bases had no gene match. Germline V gene lookup returns CDR1 SGHNT and CDR2 YYREEE (reference sequence). This CDR3 is 16 amino acids long. CDR3 sequence reads: CASSLDGQGANYGYTF. The CDR3 DNA reads TGTGCCAGCAGCTTGGATGGACAGGGAGCTAACTATGGCTACACCTTC.

The chain links TRBV9 to TRBJ2-6, with a weak D call TRBD1 (5 bases). The CDR3 contains 16 residues. Germline V gives CDR1 SGDLS, CDR2 YYNGEE. With 4 bases removed from V and 0 bases from J, the gap between germline ends came to 11 bases. CDR3: CASSHFDSSGANVLTF. Here the CDR3 DNA reads TGTGCCAGCAGCCATTTCGACAGCTCTGGGGCCAACGTCCTGACTTTC.

This chain connects TRBV6-1 to TRBJ2-7; 7 nucleotides line up with TRBD1. After removal of 3 bases from V and 5 bases from J, the junction contained 13 bases not matched to a gene. Germline V gene sequence: CDR1 MNHNS, CDR2 SASEGT. There are 16 residues in the CDR3. The DNA of the CDR3 is TGTGCCAGCAGTGAGACAGGGTTTATAATCGGGAACGAGCAGTACTTC. This translates into CASSETGFIIGNEQYF.

This clone was detected only a few times. CDR3 coding DNA: TGTGCCAGCAGCCCCGGATTTAAAGCAACTAATGAAAAACTGTTTTTT. Protein product: CASSPGFKATNEKLFF. The rearrangement links TRBV5-8 to TRBJ1-4; D is undetermined. CDR3 length equals 16 residues. V lost 4 bases, J lost 0 bases, and 13 bases lay in between. The germline gives CDR1 SGHTS, CDR2 YDEGEE.

The genes are TRBV12-5 and TRBJ1-5; D is unclear. Germline-derived CDR1 and CDR2 are LGHNT and FRNRAP. The length of the CDR3 is 12 residues. The V gene lost 2 bases and the J gene lost 8 bases, with 7 bases spanning the gap. In DNA, the CDR3 is TGTGCTAGTGGTTTGAACGGGAAGCCCCAGCATTTT. Translating gives CASGLNGKPQHF.

The genes are TRBV21-1 and TRBJ1-1; TRBD1, as called in the table, went unchecked against the DNA. TRBV21-1 is labeled a pseudogene. The CDR3 consists of 14 residues. Written as DNA, the CDR3 is TGTGCCAGCAGCTACCGGGACAGGAACACTGAAGCTTTCTTT. Translation: CASSYRDRNTEAFF.

The chain couples TRBV28 to TRBJ1-2; perhaps TRBD1 as D (6 bases). Trimming took 8 bases from V and 6 from J, leaving 16 bases between them. The germline CDR1 and CDR2 sequences are MDHEN and SYDVKM. The CDR3 spans 13 residues. CDR3 DNA: TGTGCCAGCCGATTAACCGGGACACATGGCTACACCTTC. The encoded protein is CASRLTGTHGYTF.

The V call is TRBV6-5, the J call TRBJ2-7; 9 nucleotides line up with TRBD2. Germline lookup yields CDR1 MNHEY and CDR2 SVGAGI. CDR3 size: 15 residues. J was trimmed by 1 base and V by 7 bases; bases with no gene match: 8. The CDR3 nucleotides are TGTGCCAGCAAACTTACGACTAGCGGTTCCTACGAGCAGTACTTC. It translates to CASKLTTSGSYEQYF.

The rearrangement joins TRBV9 to TRBJ2-3; unclear D gene. The germline gives CDR1 SGDLS, CDR2 YYNGEE. The CDR3 runs 16 residues. V lost 0 bases, J lost 0 bases, and 11 bases lay in between. CDR3 amino acids: CASSVEVQASTDTQYF. The CDR3, as DNA: TGTGCCAGCAGCGTAGAGGTCCAAGCTAGCACAGATACGCAGTATTTT.

The chain combines TRBV6-5 with TRBJ1-6; no firm D call. CDR1 MNHEY and CDR2 SVGAGI come from the germline V gene. The CDR3 is made up of 12 amino acids. V gave up 7 bases and J gave up 10 bases, with 11 bases separating them. For the CDR3, the DNA is TGTGCCAGCACCCAACTCCCCTCACCCCTCCACTTT. This codes for CASTQLPSPLHF.

The chain combines TRBV18 with TRBJ2-1; 11 nucleotides agree with TRBD2. V gave up 0 bases and J gave up 10 bases; unmatched junction bases: 5. The CDR3 is 15 amino acids. CDR1 is KGHSH, CDR2 LQKENI, per germline. CDR3 loop: CASSPPGLADGEQFF. The CDR3 nucleotides read TGTGCCAGCTCACCACCGGGACTAGCGGATGGGGAGCAGTTCTTC.

The J gene is TRBJ1-1, the V gene TRBV19, with 10 bases matching TRBD1. This CDR3 region has 17 residues. V gave up 1 base and J gave up 2 bases; unmatched junction bases: 7. Germline values: CDR1 LNHDA, CDR2 SQIVND (reference sequence). The CDR3, as DNA: TGTGCCAGTAGTATAGCCCGGGACAGGGGCCTAAACACTGAAGCTTTCTTT. This translates into CASSIARDRGLNTEAFF.

This clone was picked up one time. This chain joins TRBV4-3 and TRBJ2-3; D is undetermined. CDR1 and CDR2 (germline): LGHNA, YSLEER. V was pared by 0 bases and J by 1 base, with 8 bases between. The CDR3 contains 15 residues. The CDR3 sequence: CASSQEWRGTDTQYF. In DNA form, the CDR3 reads TGCGCCAGCAGCCAAGAATGGCGAGGCACAGATACGCAGTATTTT.